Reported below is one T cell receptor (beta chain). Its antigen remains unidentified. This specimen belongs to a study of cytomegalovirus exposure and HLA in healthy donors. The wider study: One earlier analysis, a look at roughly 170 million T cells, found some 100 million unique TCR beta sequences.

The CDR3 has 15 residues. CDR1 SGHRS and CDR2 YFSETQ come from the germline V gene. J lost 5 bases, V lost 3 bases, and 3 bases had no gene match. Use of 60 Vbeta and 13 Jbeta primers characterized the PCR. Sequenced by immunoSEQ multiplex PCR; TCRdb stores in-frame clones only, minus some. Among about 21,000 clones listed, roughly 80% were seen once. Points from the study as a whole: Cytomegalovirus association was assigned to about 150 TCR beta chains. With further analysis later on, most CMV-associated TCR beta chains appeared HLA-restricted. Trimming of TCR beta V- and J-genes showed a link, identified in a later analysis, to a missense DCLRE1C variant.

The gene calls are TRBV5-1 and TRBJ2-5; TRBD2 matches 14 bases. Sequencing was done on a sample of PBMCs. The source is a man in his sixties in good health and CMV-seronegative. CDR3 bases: TGCGCCAGCAGCTCGACTAGCGGGGGGGCCGAGACCCAGTACTTC. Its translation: CASSSTSGGAETQYF.